This record covers a single TCR beta chain. The CDR3 is made up of 15 amino acids. Trimming at V came to 1 base and at J to 7 bases, leaving 5 bases not matched to a gene. The germline gives CDR1 SGHVS, CDR2 FQNEAQ. The sample comes from a study of blood T cell repertoires in COVID-19. Profiling relied on immunoSEQ multiplex PCR, and the TCRdb table lists in-frame clones only, not all of them. The table records about 250,000 clones, 86% of them present only once. The chain links TRBV7-8 to TRBJ1-4; 8 bases line up with TRBD1. Input material: peripheral blood. This receptor was identified in a woman aged 80 or over with COVID-19, enrolled during active disease. The DNA for the CDR3 is TGTGCCAGCAGCTTAGGGACAGGGTTGACTGAAAAACTGTTTTTT. It yields the protein CASSLGTGLTEKLFF. The variable domain in full, with the rest retrieved from reference TRBV7-8 and TRBJ1-4, is GAGVSQSPRYKVAKRGQDVALRCDPISGHVSLFWYQQALGQGPEFLTYFQNEAQLDKSGLPSDRFFAERPEGSVSTLKIQRTQQEDSAVYLCASSLGTGLTEKLFFGSGTQLSVL.